The 13 T cell receptor beta chains listed next were all sequenced from one sample in a study of blood T cells in healthy people across ages. The use of a sample-barcoded 5' primer and a J-beta primer mix characterized a second PCR of about 7 to 12 cycles. Each CDR3 protein is one row after TCRdb ran MiXCR on the 5' RACE reads. The sample includes approximately 580,000 distinct CDR3 sequences, approximately 25% of them seen just once. These data also formed part of another study, on T cells of mothers and their children.

The source material was blood. These receptor sequences come from a boy aged 10-17 years in good health.

This clonotype was recorded a few times. The chain carries TRBV27 and TRBJ2-3; D is tentatively TRBD1 or TRBD2 (5 bases each). V was cut by 5 bases and J by 5 bases, with 11 bases left in between. CDR3 length: 13 amino acids. Germline assignment: CDR1 MNHEY and CDR2 SMNVEV (reference sequence). The CDR3 nucleotides are TGTGCCAGCAGTCCCCGGGGCCAAGATACGCAGTATTTT. This gives the protein CASSPRGQDTQYF.

This clonotype was detected only a few times. The V gene is TRBV7-9, the J gene TRBJ2-3; a possible D gene is TRBD2 (5 bases). V lost 3 bases to trimming and J lost 4 bases, with 5 bases between them. CDR1 is SEHNR, CDR2 FQNEAQ, per germline (reference sequence). CDR3 length equals 12 residues. CDR3 sequence (DNA): TGTGCCAGCAGCTTCGGGGCAGATACGCAGTATTTT. It translates to CASSFGADTQYF. Together with reference TRBV7-9 and TRBJ2-3, the CDR3 gives the full variable domain: DTGVSQNPRHKITKRGQNVTFRCDPISEHNRLYWYRQTLGQGPEFLTYFQNEAQLEKSRLLSDRFSAERPKGSFSTLEIQRTEQGDSAMYLCASSFGADTQYFGPGTRLTVL.

This clonotype came up a few times. This rearrangement joins TRBV20-1 to TRBJ2-7; D gene ambiguous. The germline V gene has CDR1 DFQATT and CDR2 SNEGSKA (reference sequence). The germline V and J ends were trimmed by 3 bases and 2 bases, with 11 bases remaining between them. The CDR3 length is 13 residues. CDR3 coding DNA: TGCAGTGCTAGCCGGGTCCCTACCTACGAGCAGTACTTC. Protein product: CSASRVPTYEQYF.

This clonotype was counted a few times. The chain joins TRBV7-2 to TRBJ2-7; D perhaps matches TRBD1 (5 bases). The CDR3 spans 15 residues. Germline CDR1 reads SGHTA; CDR2 reads FQGNSA. The ends were cut back, 6 bases at V and 5 bases at J, with 20 bases in the middle. CDR3 protein: CASSYYGPGLDEQYF. For the CDR3, the DNA is TGTGCCAGCAGTTACTACGGCCCAGGGCTGGACGAGCAGTACTTC.

The chain joins TRBV5-1 to TRBJ1-4; 11 bases align to TRBD1. The J segment lost 7 bases and the V segment lost 4 bases, leaving 6 bases of the junction unmatched. Germline V gene data show CDR1 as SGHRS and CDR2 as YFSETQ. This CDR3 comprises 15 residues. The DNA for the CDR3 is TGCGCCAGCAGCCTCGGGGACAGGGGGTTTGAAAAACTGTTTTTT. Protein product: CASSLGDRGFEKLFF.

The chain carries TRBV27 and TRBJ2-1; 12 bases are shared with TRBD2. After removal of 5 bases from V and 6 bases from J, the junction contained 8 bases not matched to a gene. The CDR3 is 16 residues long. CDR1 is MNHEY and CDR2 is SMNVEV in the germline V gene (reference sequence). The CDR3 loop reads CASSPRTSGETNEQFF. The CDR3 region has the DNA TGTGCCAGCAGTCCGAGGACTAGCGGGGAAACCAATGAGCAGTTCTTC.

In this sample, this clonotype turned up a few times. The genes are TRBV28 and TRBJ2-5; unclear D gene. The end of the DNA is better explained by TRBJ2-7, so the J call may be wrong. CDR1 is MDHEN and CDR2 is SYDVKM in the germline V gene. The CDR3 runs to 13 residues. The CDR3 nucleotides are TGTGCCAGCAGTGGTACAGTCTCTTACGAGCAGTACTTC. It translates to CASSGTVSYEQYF.

This clonotype appeared a few times. The rearrangement joins TRBV28 to TRBJ2-7; TRBD1 agrees at 10 bases. V dropped 3 bases and J dropped 5; count of bases not matched to a gene: 10. This CDR3 comprises 16 residues. CDR1 is MDHEN, CDR2 SYDVKM, per germline. In nucleotides, the CDR3 is TGTGCCAGCAGTTTGAGGGGGACAGGGGTACTTGACGAGCAGTACTTC. This gives the protein CASSLRGTGVLDEQYF.

This clonotype is a singleton in its sample. The V call is TRBV9, the J call TRBJ2-7; D is perhaps TRBD1 (6 bases). Trimming pared 3 bases from V and 7 bases from J, leaving 14 bases between. The CDR3 runs 13 residues. Germline V gives CDR1 SGDLS, CDR2 YYNGEE. The CDR3 DNA follows: TGTGCCAGCAGCGAGGGGGACGTTCAGGAGCAGTACTTC. Its translation: CASSEGDVQEQYF.

About this clonotype itself: The junction departs from the called germline gene at one end, perhaps through a read error. The rearrangement links TRBV7-7 to TRBJ2-3; possibly TRBD1 or TRBD2 for D (5 bases each). Germline CDR1 is SSHAT and CDR2 is FNYEAQ (reference sequence). CDR3 length: 16 residues. The CDR3 loop reads CASSPFSRGRADTQYF. CDR3 DNA sequence: TGTGCTAGCAGCCCATTCTCGAGGGGAAGGGCAGATACGCAGTATTTT. The whole variable domain, remainder taken from reference TRBV7-7 and TRBJ2-3, is GAGVSQSPRYKVTKRGQDVTLRCDPISSHATLYWYQQALGQGPEFLTYFNYEAQPDKSGLPSDRFSAERPEGSISTLTIQRTEQRDSAMYRCASSPFSRGRADTQYFGPGTRLTVL.

This clonotype was counted only a few times. A much larger clone differs from this one at a single base, so this may be a read error. The chain couples TRBV6-4 to TRBJ1-5, with a possible D match to TRBD1 (6 bases). Germline V lookup: CDR1 MRHNA, CDR2 SNTAGT. Trimming took off 0 bases at V and 6 bases at J, with 6 bases between the two ends. The CDR3 runs 13 residues. The CDR3 reads CASSDSDSQPQHF. Written as DNA, the CDR3 is TGTGCCAGCAGTGACTCGGACAGTCAGCCCCAGCATTTT.

The chain is built from TRBV2 and TRBJ1-2; possibly TRBD1 for D (6 bases). Between the trimmed V and J ends, which lost 11 bases and 6 bases, there was a span of 13 bases. The CDR3 covers 11 residues. Germline CDR1 is SNHLY and CDR2 is FYNNEI. The DNA of the CDR3 is TGTGCCGGAACAGGGATCCATGGCTACACCTTC. Amino acids: CAGTGIHGYTF. Full variable domain (missing parts from reference TRBV2 and TRBJ1-2): EPEVTQTPSHQVTQMGQEVILRCVPISNHLYFYWYRQILGQKVEFLVSFYNNEISEKSEIFDDQFSVERPDGSNFTLKIRSTKLEDSAMYFCAGTGIHGYTFGSGTRLTVV.

This clonotype was observed many times. The chain joins TRBV7-2 to TRBJ2-5; 8 bases align to TRBD2. Germline lookup yields CDR1 SGHTA and CDR2 FQGNSA. The ends lost 3 bases at V and 5 bases at J; junction bases unmatched: 8. The CDR3 is made up of 15 amino acids. Here the CDR3 reads CASSFTGTRDETQYF. CDR3 DNA sequence: TGTGCCAGCAGCTTTACAGGGACTAGAGATGAGACCCAGTACTTC.